The clone carrying this T cell receptor (beta chain) was detected many times. This record comes from a study of Ad26.COV2.S vaccination and SARS-CoV-2 variants. Study-wide context: Enrollment placed the donor in the COV1001 Ad26.COV2.S trial arm. Each vaccinee took Ad26.COV2.S intramuscularly, once or twice 56 days apart.

Sequenced by immunoSEQ multiplex PCR; TCRdb stores in-frame clones only, minus some. The repertoire includes 200,000 to 300,000 clones, around 88% of them detected once, and 2.5% to 3.5% sits in the top ten. The treatment: roughly 19 received Ad26.COV2.S at low or high dose, single or two shots; roughly 5 received placebo; per-sample allocation not given. Day 63 after the first injection of vaccine or placebo was the sampling time. Whoever gave the sample was an adult aged 18-55 years in Boston. Vaccine was an Ad26 vector expressing Wuhan-strain SARS-CoV-2 spike. The ends were cut back, 5 bases at V and 13 bases at J, with 15 bases in the middle. This CDR3 has 12 amino acids. The germline V gene encodes CDR1 MGHDK and CDR2 SYGVNS.

V and J are TRBV25-1 and TRBJ2-1; D is uncertain. The sequences come from peripheral blood, collected in a trial of Ad26.COV2.S vaccine versus placebo. This receptor was identified in a person between 18 and 65 years old who received the Ad26.COV2.S COVID-19 vaccine or a placebo. DNA for the CDR3: TGTGCCAGCAGTAAAGGCCCAAAGGGCCAGTTCTTC. The encoded protein is CASSKGPKGQFF.